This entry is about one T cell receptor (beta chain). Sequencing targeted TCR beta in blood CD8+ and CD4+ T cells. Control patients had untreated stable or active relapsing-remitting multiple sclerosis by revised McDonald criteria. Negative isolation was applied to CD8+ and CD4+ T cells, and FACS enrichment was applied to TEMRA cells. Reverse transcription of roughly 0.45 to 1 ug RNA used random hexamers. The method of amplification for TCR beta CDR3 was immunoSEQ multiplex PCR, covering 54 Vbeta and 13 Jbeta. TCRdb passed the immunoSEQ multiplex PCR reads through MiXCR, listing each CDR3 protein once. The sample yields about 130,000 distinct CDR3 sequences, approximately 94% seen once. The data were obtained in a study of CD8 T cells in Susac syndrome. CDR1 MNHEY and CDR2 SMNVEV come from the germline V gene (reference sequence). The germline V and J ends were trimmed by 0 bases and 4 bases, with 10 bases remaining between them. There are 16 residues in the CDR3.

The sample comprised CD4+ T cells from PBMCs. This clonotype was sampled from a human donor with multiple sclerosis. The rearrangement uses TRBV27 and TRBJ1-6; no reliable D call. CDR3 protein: CASSLSPGVYNSPLHF. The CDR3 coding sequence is TGTGCCAGCAGTTTATCGCCAGGCGTTTATAATTCACCCCTCCACTTT.